The T cell receptor beta chain under discussion was sequenced for a study of T cell responses to AZD1222 COVID-19 vaccine. Data came from immunoSEQ multiplex PCR; TCRdb stores just in-frame clones and leaves some out. The sample includes approximately 260,000 clones, about 92% of them seen just once. This clone was observed a few times. Germline values: CDR1 LGHDT, CDR2 YNNKEL (reference sequence). V was pared by 3 bases and J by 2 bases, with 8 bases of the junction left unmatched. CDR3 length equals 16 residues. This clonotype was obtained from an adult in good health. The sample was peripheral blood, taken on day 0 of AZD1222 vaccination. The rearrangement uses TRBV3-1 (or the pseudogene TRBV3-2) and TRBJ2-7; TRBD1 agrees at 9 bases. CDR3 nucleotide sequence: TGTGCCAGCAGCCATTCCGGGACAGGGATCGCCTACGAGCAGTACTTC. Its translation is CASSHSGTGIAYEQYF.